By share of the sample, the clone carrying this T cell receptor (beta chain) is medium-sized. This specimen belongs to a study of blood T cell repertoires in COVID-19. Across the whole study: Samples representing acute and convalescent COVID-19 were sourced from the United States, Italy and Spain.

Authors' data handling: From reference gene primer amplification, estimates of nucleated cell counts were derived. Produced via immunoSEQ multiplex PCR; TCRdb's table is partial and in-frame only. The V and J calls and clone size were taken over from that table, and D and trimming were inferred from the DNA. The data hold roughly 100,000 clones, with 80% to 90% observed a single time. Source material: peripheral blood. This clonotype was obtained from a man aged 40-55 years with active or convalescent COVID-19.

The CDR3, as DNA: TGTGCCAAGGACGGGAAAGAGACCCAGTACTTC. Translation: CAKDGKETQYF. The chain uses TRBV5-8 and TRBJ2-5; tentatively, D is TRBD2 (5 bases). The CDR3 has 11 amino acids. Trimming removed 9 bases at V and 3 bases at J, with 9 bases between. The germline V gene encodes CDR1 SGHTS and CDR2 YDEGEE. Combining the CDR3 with reference TRBV5-8 and TRBJ2-5 gives the whole variable domain EAGVTQSPTHLIKTRGQQATLRCSPISGHTSVYWYQQALGLGLQFLLWYDEGEERNRGNFPPRFSGRQFPNYSSELNVNALELEDSALYLCAKDGKETQYFGPGTRLLVL.